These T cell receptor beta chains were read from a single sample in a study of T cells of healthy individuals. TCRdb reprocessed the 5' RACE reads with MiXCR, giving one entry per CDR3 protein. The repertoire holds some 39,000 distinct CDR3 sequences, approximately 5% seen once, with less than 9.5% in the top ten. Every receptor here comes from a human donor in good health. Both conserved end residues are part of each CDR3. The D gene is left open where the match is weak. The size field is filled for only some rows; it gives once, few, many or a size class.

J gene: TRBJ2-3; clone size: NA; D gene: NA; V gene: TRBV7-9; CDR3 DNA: TGTGCCAGCAGCTCACAAGGCTATACCCCCACAGATACGCAGTATTTT; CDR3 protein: CASSSQGYTPTDTQYF
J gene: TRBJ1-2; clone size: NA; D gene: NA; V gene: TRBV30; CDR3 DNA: TGTGCCTGGAGTGACCCCCGAGGGCACTATGGCTACACCTTC; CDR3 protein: CAWSDPRGHYGYTF
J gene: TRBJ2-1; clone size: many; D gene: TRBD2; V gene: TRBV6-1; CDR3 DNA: TGTGCCAGCAGTGAAAGGACTAGCGGTTCCTACAATGAGCAGTTCTTC; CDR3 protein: CASSERTSGSYNEQFF
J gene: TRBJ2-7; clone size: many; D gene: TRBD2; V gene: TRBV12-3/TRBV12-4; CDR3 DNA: TGTGCCAGCAGTTTTGCGGGAGCGGGGTCCTACGAGCAGTACTTC; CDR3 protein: CASSFAGAGSYEQYF
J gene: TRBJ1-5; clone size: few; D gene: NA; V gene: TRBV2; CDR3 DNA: TGTGCCACCCAAGGGGACGGGGGATTGCCCCAGCATTTT; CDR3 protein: CATQGDGGLPQHF
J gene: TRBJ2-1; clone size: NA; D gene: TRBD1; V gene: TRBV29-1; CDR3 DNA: TGCAGCGTCCTACGACAGGGCTCCTACAATGAGCAGTTCTTC; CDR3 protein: CSVLRQGSYNEQFF
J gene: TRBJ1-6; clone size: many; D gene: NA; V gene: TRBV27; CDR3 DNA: TGTGCCAGCAGTTTAGACGGAACTTCACCCCTCCACTTT; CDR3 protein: CASSLDGTSPLHF
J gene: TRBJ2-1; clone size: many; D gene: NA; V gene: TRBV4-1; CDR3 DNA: TGCGCCAGCAGCCAAGGAAAAGGGTTGGGGAATGAGCAGTTCTTC; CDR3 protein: CASSQGKGLGNEQFF
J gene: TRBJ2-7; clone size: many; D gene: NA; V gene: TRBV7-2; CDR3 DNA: TGTGCCAGCAGCTTTGTAAAGGGGGCCTACGAGCAGTACTTC; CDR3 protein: CASSFVKGAYEQYF
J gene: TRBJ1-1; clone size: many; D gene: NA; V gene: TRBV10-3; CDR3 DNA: TGTGCCATCAGTGAGTTGGCGGGAACTGAAGCTTTCTTT; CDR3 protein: CAISELAGTEAFF
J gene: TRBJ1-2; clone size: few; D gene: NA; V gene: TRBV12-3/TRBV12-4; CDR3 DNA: TGTGCCAGCAGCCTGCGGACAGACAGATATGGCTACACCTTC; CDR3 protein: CASSLRTDRYGYTF
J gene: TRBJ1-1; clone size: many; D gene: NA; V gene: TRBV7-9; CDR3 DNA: TGTGCCGTCGACGGGGGCGGACCGAACACTGAAGCTTTCTTT; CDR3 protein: CAVDGGGPNTEAFF
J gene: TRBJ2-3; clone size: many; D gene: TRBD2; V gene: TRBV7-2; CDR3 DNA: TGTGCCAGCAGCTTAACTAGCGGCACAGATACGCAGTATTTT; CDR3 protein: CASSLTSGTDTQYF
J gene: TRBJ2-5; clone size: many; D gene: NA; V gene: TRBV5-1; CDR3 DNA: TGCGCCAGCAGCTTGGTCCAAGAGACCCAGTACTTC; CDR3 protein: CASSLVQETQYF
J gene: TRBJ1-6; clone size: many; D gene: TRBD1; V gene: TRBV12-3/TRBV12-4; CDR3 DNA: TGTGCCAGCAGCCCCGCAGCTGGACAGGGGAGCTCCTATAATTCACCCCTCCACTTT; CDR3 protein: CASSPAAGQGSSYNSPLHF
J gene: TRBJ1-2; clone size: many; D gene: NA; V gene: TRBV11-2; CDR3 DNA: TGTGCCAGCAGCTCGATAGGGGAGTGGAATGGCTACACCTTC; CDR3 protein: CASSSIGEWNGYTF
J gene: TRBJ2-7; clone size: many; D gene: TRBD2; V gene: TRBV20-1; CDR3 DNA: TGCAGTGCCGTCCAGCGGGATACCTACGAGCAGTACTTC; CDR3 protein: CSAVQRDTYEQYF
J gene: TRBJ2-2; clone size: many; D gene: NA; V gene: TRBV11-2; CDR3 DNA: TGTGCCAGCAGCTCCCTGCGGGGAAAACCCGGGGAGCTGTTTTTT; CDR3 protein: CASSSLRGKPGELFF
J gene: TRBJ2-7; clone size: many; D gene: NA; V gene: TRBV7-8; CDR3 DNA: TGTGCCAGCAGCTTAGATACGGGAAAGGGGGAGTACTTC; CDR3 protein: CASSLDTGKGEYF
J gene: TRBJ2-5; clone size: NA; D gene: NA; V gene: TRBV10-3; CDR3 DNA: TGTGCCATCAGTGAGGGTCAGGTCAGGCAAGAGACCCAGTACTTC; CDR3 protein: CAISEGQVRQETQYF
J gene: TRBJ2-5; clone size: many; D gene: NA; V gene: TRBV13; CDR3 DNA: TGTGCCAGCAGCTTACGCCTAGCGCAGGAGACCCAGTACTTC; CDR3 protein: CASSLRLAQETQYF
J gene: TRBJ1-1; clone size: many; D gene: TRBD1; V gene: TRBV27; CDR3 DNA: TGTGCCAGCCAAACACAGGGGAGTACTGAAGCTTTCTTT; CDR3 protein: CASQTQGSTEAFF
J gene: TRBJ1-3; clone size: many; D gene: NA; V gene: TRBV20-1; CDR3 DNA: TGCAGTGCTAGAGATTGGCAGGGGAATGGAAACACCATATATTTT; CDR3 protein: CSARDWQGNGNTIYF
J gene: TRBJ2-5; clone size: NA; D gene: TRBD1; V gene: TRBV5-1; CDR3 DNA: TGCGCCAGCAGCCCGACGACAGGGCAAGAGACCCAGTACTTC; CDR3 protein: CASSPTTGQETQYF
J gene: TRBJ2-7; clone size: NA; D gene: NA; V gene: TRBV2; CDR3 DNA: TGTGCCAGCAATGAGGGTTGGGCCTCGAGGAGGGGCTCCTACGAGCAGTACTTC; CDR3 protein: CASNEGWASRRGSYEQYF
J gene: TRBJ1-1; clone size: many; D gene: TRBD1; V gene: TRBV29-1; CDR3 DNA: TGCAGCGTTGACGTAACAGGGGTTGGCACTGAAGCTTTCTTT; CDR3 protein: CSVDVTGVGTEAFF
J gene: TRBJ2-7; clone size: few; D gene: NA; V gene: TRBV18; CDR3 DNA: TGTGCCAGCTCACCACTGTTTACGCAGGGATACGAGCAGTACTTC; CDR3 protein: CASSPLFTQGYEQYF
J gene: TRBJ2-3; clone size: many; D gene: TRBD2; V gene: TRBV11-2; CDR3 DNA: TGTGCCAGCGGCTCGAGCGGGAGAGGGTATACGCAGTATTTT; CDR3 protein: CASGSSGRGYTQYF
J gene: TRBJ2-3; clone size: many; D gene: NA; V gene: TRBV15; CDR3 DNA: TGTGCCACCAGCAGAGATTCTTTGGAGACAGATACGCAGTATTTT; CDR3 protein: CATSRDSLETDTQYF
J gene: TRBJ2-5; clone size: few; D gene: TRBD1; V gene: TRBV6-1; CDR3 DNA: TGTGCCAGCAGACAGGGGATCCAAGAGACCCAGTACTTC; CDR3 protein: CASRQGIQETQYF
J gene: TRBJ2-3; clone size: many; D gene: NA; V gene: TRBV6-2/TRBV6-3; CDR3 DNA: TGTGCCAGCAGTCCACTTGGGGGGGCCAAAGATACGCAGTATTTT; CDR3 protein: CASSPLGGAKDTQYF
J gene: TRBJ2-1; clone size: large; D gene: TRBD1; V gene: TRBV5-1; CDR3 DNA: TGCGCCAGCAGCCTACAACCCCAGGGGGCTCCAAGCTGGGAGCAGTTCTTC; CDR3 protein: CASSLQPQGAPSWEQFF
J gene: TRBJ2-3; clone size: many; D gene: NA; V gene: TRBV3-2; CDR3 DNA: TGTGCCAGCAGCCAAGTTATAACAGATACGCAGTATTTT; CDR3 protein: CASSQVITDTQYF
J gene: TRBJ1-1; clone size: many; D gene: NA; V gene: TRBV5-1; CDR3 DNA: TGCGCCAGCAGGCGGGACCTCCAGAACACTGAAGCTTTCTTT; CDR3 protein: CASRRDLQNTEAFF
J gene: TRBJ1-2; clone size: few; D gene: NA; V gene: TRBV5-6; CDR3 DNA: TGTGCCAGCAGCTTGAAAGGGGTAGTAGGCTATGGCTACACCTTC; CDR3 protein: CASSLKGVVGYGYTF
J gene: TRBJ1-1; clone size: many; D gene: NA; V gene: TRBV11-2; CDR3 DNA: TGTGCCAGCAGCTCCTCCGGGAGCCACACTGAAGCTTTCTTT; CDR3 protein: CASSSSGSHTEAFF